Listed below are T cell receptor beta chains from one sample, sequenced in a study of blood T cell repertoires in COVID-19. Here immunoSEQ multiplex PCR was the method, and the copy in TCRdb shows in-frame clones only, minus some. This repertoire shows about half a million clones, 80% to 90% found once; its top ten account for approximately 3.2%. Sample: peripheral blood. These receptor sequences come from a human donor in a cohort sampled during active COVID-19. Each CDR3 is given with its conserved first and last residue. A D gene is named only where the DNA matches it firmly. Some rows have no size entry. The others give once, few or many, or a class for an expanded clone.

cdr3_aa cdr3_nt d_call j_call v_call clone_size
CASSFTGAKNIQYF TGTGCCAGCAGCTTTACAGGGGCCAAAAACATTCAGTACTTC - TRBJ2-4 TRBV5-6 -
CASSPNSPRYGYTF TGTGCCAGCTCACCCAACTCCCCCCGATATGGCTACACCTTC - TRBJ1-2 TRBV18 -
CSVVLKGLALADTQYF TGCAGCGTCGTTTTGAAGGGACTAGCTCTTGCAGATACGCAGTATTTT TRBD2 TRBJ2-3 TRBV29-1 -
CASSLGGDYYGYTF TGTGCCAGCTCCCTCGGCGGAGATTACTATGGCTACACCTTC - TRBJ1-2 TRBV28 -
CSASSPSTSGRRAYNEQFF TGCAGTGCTAGTTCCCCCTCTACTAGCGGGAGGAGAGCCTACAATGAGCAGTTCTTC TRBD2 TRBJ2-1 TRBV20-1 -
CASSYARTRREQYF TGTGCCAGCAGTTACGCAAGGACTAGACGCGAGCAGTACTTC TRBD2 TRBJ2-7 TRBV6-2/TRBV6-3 -
CASSPLPGLAGGGETQYF TGTGCCAGCTCACCTCTCCCGGGACTAGCGGGAGGAGGAGAGACCCAGTACTTC TRBD2 TRBJ2-5 TRBV18 -
CASSPPGLAGGTKKYNEQFF TGTGCCAGCAGTCCACCGGGACTAGCGGGAGGTACGAAAAAGTACAATGAGCAGTTCTTC TRBD2 TRBJ2-1 TRBV28 -
CASSRTGANYGYTF TGTGCCAGCAGTCGGACAGGCGCGAACTATGGCTACACCTTC TRBD1 TRBJ1-2 TRBV6-8 -
CASSEQGTQPQHF TGTGCCAGCAGTGAACAGGGGACTCAGCCCCAGCATTTT - TRBJ1-5 TRBV2 once
CATSRGAGAYNEQFF TGTGCCACCAGCAGAGGAGCGGGAGCTTACAATGAGCAGTTCTTC TRBD2 TRBJ2-1 TRBV15 -